These 7 T cell receptor beta chains originate from one sample sequenced in a study of control samples from healthy donors and cancer patients. Profiling relied on immunoSEQ multiplex PCR, and the TCRdb table lists in-frame clones only, not all of them. The sample includes 150,000 to 200,000 clones, around 87% of them seen just once. The source material was blood. Receptors were obtained from a woman aged 50 to 60 in good health.

This sequence joins TRBV29-1 and TRBJ2-7, with TRBD2 matching over 8 bases. Germline CDR1 is SQVTM and CDR2 is ANQGSEA. The V and J ends lost 4 bases and 3 bases, in that order; junction bases with no gene match: 5. This CDR3 contains 13 residues. CDR3 nucleotides: TGCAGCGTTGCTTCGGGAGGGGGCTACGAGCAGTACTTC. Translation gives CSVASGGGYEQYF.

The chain joins TRBV2 to TRBJ1-4; D is possibly TRBD1 (6 bases). This CDR3 has 13 amino acids. CDR1 is SNHLY, CDR2 FYNNEI, per germline. V gave up 6 bases and J gave up 6 bases, with 11 bases separating them. This CDR3 reads CASRTGIDEKLFF. DNA of the CDR3: TGTGCCAGCAGGACAGGCATTGATGAAAAACTGTTTTTT.

A few counts support this clone. DNA of the CDR3: TGTGCCAGCAGCGCCGGGGACAGGGGGGATCAGCCCCAGCATTTT. This sequence encodes CASSAGDRGDQPQHF. V usage is TRBV6-5 and J usage is TRBJ1-5; 11 bases are shared with TRBD1. The CDR3 is 15 amino acids. V was clipped by 6 bases and J by 5 bases; unmatched bases: 6. Per the germline V gene, CDR1 is MNHEY and CDR2 is SVGAGI.

The rearrangement joins TRBV9 to TRBJ2-1; TRBD1 might be the D (5 bases). Germline loops: CDR1 SGDLS, CDR2 YYNGEE. The CDR3 runs 16 residues. V shed 3 bases and J shed 4 bases, with 17 bases lying between them. The CDR3 region has the DNA TGTGCCAGCAGCGAGGGGTCGTCTAGGCGGTACAATGAGCAGTTCTTC. Protein product: CASSEGSSRRYNEQFF.

The rearrangement joins TRBV27 to TRBJ2-7; the match to TRBD2 covers 11 bases. There are 17 residues in the CDR3. V was pared by 5 bases and J by 2 bases, with 11 bases of the junction left unmatched. Germline loops: CDR1 MNHEY, CDR2 SMNVEV (reference sequence). CDR3: CASSPILAGGMTYEQYF. The DNA for the CDR3 is TGTGCCAGCAGTCCGATCCTAGCGGGAGGTATGACCTACGAGCAGTACTTC.

V is TRBV7-9 and J is TRBJ2-7; 9 bases match TRBD1. In germline, CDR1 is SEHNR, CDR2 FQNEAQ (reference sequence). This CDR3 is 17 amino acids long. J was trimmed by 6 bases and V by 0 bases; bases with no gene match: 12. The CDR3 nucleotides read TGTGCCAGCAGCTTAGCCCGCCGCCGGGACAGGGAGGGCGAGCAGTACTTC. This sequence encodes CASSLARRRDREGEQYF. The full variable domain, in which reference TRBV7-9 and TRBJ2-7 provide the parts outside the CDR3, is DTGVSQNPRHKITKRGQNVTFRCDPISEHNRLYWYRQTLGQGPEFLTYFQNEAQLEKSRLLSDRFSAERPKGSFSTLEIQRTEQGDSAMYLCASSLARRRDREGEQYFGPGTRLTVT.

This chain connects TRBV9 to TRBJ2-3; the D is unclear. V was pared by 0 bases and J by 0 bases, with 8 bases between. This CDR3 has 15 amino acids. Germline V lookup: CDR1 SGDLS, CDR2 YYNGEE. CDR3 residues: CASSVVADSTDTQYF. CDR3 coding DNA: TGTGCCAGCAGCGTAGTGGCGGATAGCACAGATACGCAGTATTTT.